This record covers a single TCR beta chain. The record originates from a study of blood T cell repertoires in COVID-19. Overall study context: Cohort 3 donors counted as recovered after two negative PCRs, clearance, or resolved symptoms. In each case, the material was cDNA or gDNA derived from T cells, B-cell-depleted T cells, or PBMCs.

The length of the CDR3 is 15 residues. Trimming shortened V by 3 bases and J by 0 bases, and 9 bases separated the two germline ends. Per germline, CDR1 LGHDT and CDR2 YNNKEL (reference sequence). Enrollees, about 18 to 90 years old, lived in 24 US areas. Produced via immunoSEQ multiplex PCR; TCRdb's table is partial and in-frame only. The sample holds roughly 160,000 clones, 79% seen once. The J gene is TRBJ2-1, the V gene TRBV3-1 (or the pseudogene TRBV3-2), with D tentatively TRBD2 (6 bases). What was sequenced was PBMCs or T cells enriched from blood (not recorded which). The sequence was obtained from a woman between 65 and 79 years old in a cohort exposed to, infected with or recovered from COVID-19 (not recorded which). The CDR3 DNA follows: TGTGCCAGCAGCCATACCGGGGGCTCCTACAATGAGCAGTTCTTC. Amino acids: CASSHTGGSYNEQFF.